This TCR beta chain was captured in a study of blood T cell repertoires in COVID-19. Looking at the study overall: Samples representing acute and convalescent COVID-19 were sourced from the United States, Italy and Spain.

The Seattle patients joined while their infection was active and were tracked longitudinally afterward. TCRdb's copy holds only in-frame clones and misses some; the assay was immunoSEQ multiplex PCR. The sample contains around 150,000 clones, around 82% of which appear only once. CDR3 size: 16 residues. CDR1 SGHDT and CDR2 YYEEEE come from the germline V gene. The V end was cut by 4 bases, the J end by 3 bases, with 16 bases between. The receptor was isolated from a woman aged 35 to 49 with COVID-19, enrolled during active disease. The chain employs TRBV5-6 and TRBJ2-2, with TRBD2 as a possible D gene (6 bases). Sequencing input: peripheral blood. The CDR3 sequence is CASSVASDLDTGELFF. In DNA form, the CDR3 reads TGTGCCAGCAGCGTAGCTAGCGATTTGGACACCGGGGAGCTGTTTTTT.